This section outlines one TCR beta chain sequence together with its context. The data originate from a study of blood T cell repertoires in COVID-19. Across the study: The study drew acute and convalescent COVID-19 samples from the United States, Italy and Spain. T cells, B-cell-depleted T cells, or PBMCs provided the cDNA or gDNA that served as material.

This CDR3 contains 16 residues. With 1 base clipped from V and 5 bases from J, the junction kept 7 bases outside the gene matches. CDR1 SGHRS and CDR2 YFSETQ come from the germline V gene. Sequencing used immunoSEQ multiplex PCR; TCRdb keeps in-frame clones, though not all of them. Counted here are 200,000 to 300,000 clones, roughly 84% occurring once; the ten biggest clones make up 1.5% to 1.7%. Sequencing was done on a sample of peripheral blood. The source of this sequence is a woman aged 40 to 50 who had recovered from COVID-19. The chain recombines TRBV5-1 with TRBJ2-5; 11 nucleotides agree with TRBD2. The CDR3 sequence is CASSLRASGGMETQYF. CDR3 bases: TGCGCCAGCAGCTTGAGGGCTAGCGGGGGGATGGAGACCCAGTACTTC.